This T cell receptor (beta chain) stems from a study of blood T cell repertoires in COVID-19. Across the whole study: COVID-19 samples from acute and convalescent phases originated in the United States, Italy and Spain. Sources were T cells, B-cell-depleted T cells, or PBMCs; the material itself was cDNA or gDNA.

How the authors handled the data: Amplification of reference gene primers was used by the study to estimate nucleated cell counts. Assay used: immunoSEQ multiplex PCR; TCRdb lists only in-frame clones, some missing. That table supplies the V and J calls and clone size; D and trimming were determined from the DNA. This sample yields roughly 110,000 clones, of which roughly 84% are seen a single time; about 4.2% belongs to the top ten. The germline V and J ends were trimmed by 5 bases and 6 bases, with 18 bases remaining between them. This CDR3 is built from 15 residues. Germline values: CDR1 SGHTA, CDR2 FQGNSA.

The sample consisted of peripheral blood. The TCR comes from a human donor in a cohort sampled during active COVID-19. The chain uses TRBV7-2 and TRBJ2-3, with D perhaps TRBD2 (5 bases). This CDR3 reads CASSPGLDVVDTQYF. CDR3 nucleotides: TGTGCCAGCAGCCCCGGACTGGACGTCGTGGATACGCAGTATTTT.